This T cell receptor (beta chain) originates from a study of spatial heterogeneity in lung cancer. TCRdb re-derived calls from the 5' RACE reads in MiXCR, one entry per CDR3 protein. The data show tens of thousands of distinct CDR3 sequences, just under 20% seen once. Time point defined: blood at routine non-recurrence follow-up after resection. The input material, whole RNA from tumor, nontumor lung or frozen PBMC, was sequenced unsorted. V lost 5 bases, J lost 4 bases, and 12 bases lay in between. Per germline, CDR1 SGDLS and CDR2 YYNGEE. There are 14 residues in the CDR3. The sequence was collected from a male donor with early-stage non-small cell lung cancer. This specimen was PBMCs, taken at follow-up. The rearrangement uses TRBV9 and TRBJ2-2; TRBD2 might be the D (5 bases). The CDR3 here is CASRRSRGTGELFF. CDR3 nucleotide sequence: TGTGCCAGCAGGAGGAGCCGGGGCACCGGGGAGCTGTTTTTT.